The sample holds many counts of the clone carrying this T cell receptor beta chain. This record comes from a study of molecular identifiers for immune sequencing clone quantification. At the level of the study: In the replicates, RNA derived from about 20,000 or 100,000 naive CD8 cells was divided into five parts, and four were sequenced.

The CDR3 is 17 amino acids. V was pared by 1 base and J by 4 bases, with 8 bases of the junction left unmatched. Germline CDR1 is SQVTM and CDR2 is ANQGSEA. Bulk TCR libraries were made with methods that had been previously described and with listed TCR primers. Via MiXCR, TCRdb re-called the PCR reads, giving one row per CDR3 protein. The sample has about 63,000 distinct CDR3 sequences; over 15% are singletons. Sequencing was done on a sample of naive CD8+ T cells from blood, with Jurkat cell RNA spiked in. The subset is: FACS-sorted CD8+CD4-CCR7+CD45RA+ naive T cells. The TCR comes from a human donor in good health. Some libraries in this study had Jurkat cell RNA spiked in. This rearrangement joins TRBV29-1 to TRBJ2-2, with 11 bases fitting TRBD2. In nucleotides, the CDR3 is TGCAGCGTTGAAGTCTCCGGACTAGCGGGCTTCACCGGGGAGCTGTTTTTT. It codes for CSVEVSGLAGFTGELFF.